These 15 T cell receptor beta chains were sequenced from one sample in a study of blood T cell repertoires in COVID-19 (dated by TCRdb to about 2020). The protocol used for the library was the immunoSEQ multiplex PCR assay. TCRdb retrieved this table from immuneACCESS and kept in-frame rearrangements only. Not all clones are present; in checked studies, unresolved V genes account for under half, and no reason is known for the remainder. The sample table records roughly 15,000 clones; about 83% of these occur just once. The biggest ten clones account for approximately 15% of the sample. The sequenced sample was peripheral blood. The receptor set was obtained from a human donor with active COVID-19. The donor label of this sample is uncertain.

The J gene is TRBJ2-1, the V gene TRBV11-2; TRBD2 aligns across 9 bases. This CDR3 is built from 16 residues. The junction had 9 bases not matched to a gene; V was cut back by 1 base and J by 8 bases. Germline lookup yields CDR1 SGHAT and CDR2 FQNNGV. DNA of the CDR3: TGTGCCAGCAGCTTAGGGGATCTAGCGGGACGCCATGAGCAGTTCTTC. This codes for CASSLGDLAGRHEQFF.

The chain has TRBV6-5 and TRBJ1-1, with D hard to call. Between the trimmed V and J ends, which lost 4 bases and 6 bases, there was a span of 9 bases. The germline V gene has CDR1 MNHEY and CDR2 SVGAGI. The CDR3 loop spans 12 amino acids. The CDR3 loop is CASSFGGAEAFF. DNA of the CDR3: TGTGCCAGCAGTTTCGGAGGCGCTGAAGCTTTCTTT.

The chain uses TRBV5-1 and TRBJ2-7, with 12 bases aligning to TRBD2. V dropped 4 bases and J dropped 0; count of bases not matched to a gene: 2. There are 15 residues in the CDR3. Germline CDR1 reads SGHRS; CDR2 reads YFSETQ. This CDR3 reads CASSMTSGSSYEQYF. The CDR3 DNA follows: TGCGCCAGCAGCATGACTAGCGGGAGCTCCTACGAGCAGTACTTC. The full variable domain, in which reference TRBV5-1 and TRBJ2-7 provide the parts outside the CDR3, is KAGVTQTPRYLIKTRGQQVTLSCSPISGHRSVSWYQQTPGQGLQFLFEYFSETQRNKGNFPGRFSGRQFSNSRSEMNVSTLELGDSALYLCASSMTSGSSYEQYFGPGTRLTVT.

The chain has TRBV4-2 and TRBJ2-7; D remains unclear. This CDR3 is 16 amino acids long. CDR1 is LGHNA and CDR2 is YNFKEQ in the germline V gene. V lost 0 bases and J 8 bases, leaving 20 bases between the germline ends. CDR3 nucleotide sequence: TGTGCCAGCAGCCAAGATTGGGCTCCAATTACGATCCAGCAGTACTTC. This encodes CASSQDWAPITIQQYF.

This chain connects TRBV5-1 to TRBJ2-3; D not resolved. The CDR3 contains 13 residues. The ends were cut back, 2 bases at V and 8 bases at J, with 12 bases in the middle. Germline CDR1 and CDR2: SGHRS and YFSETQ. The CDR3: CASSFDSPSTQYF. CDR3 sequence (DNA): TGCGCCAGCAGCTTCGACTCCCCAAGTACGCAGTATTTT. Based on the CDR3 plus reference TRBV5-1 and TRBJ2-3, the full variable domain is KAGVTQTPRYLIKTRGQQVTLSCSPISGHRSVSWYQQTPGQGLQFLFEYFSETQRNKGNFPGRFSGRQFSNSRSEMNVSTLELGDSALYLCASSFDSPSTQYFGPGTRLTVL.

V gene TRBV20-1 combines with J gene TRBJ1-1; 7 bases match TRBD1. The CDR3 runs to 10 residues. Germline assignment: CDR1 DFQATT and CDR2 SNEGSKA (reference sequence). The ends lost 6 bases at V and 10 bases at J; junction bases unmatched: 5. The CDR3 sequence: CSARQGAAFF. In DNA, the CDR3 is TGCAGTGCACGACAGGGAGCAGCTTTCTTT.

The gene calls are TRBV29-1 and TRBJ2-3; D is possibly TRBD2 (6 bases). The CDR3 length is 13 residues. V was cut by 4 bases and J by 4 bases, with 12 bases left in between. The germline gives CDR1 SQVTM, CDR2 ANQGSEA. CDR3 sequence: CSVAGGVADTQYF. For the CDR3, the DNA is TGCAGCGTTGCCGGGGGAGTGGCAGATACGCAGTATTTT.

V usage is TRBV25-1 and J usage is TRBJ2-7, with a possible D match to TRBD2 (6 bases). CDR1 and CDR2 (germline): MGHDK, SYGVNS. V was shortened by 8 bases and J by 6 bases, with 20 bases between the two germline ends. The CDR3 runs to 14 residues. The DNA for the CDR3 is TGTGCCAGCGGTCTAGGAGGGGCGGGTACCGAGCAGTACTTC. Its translation: CASGLGGAGTEQYF.

CDR3 residues: CASSYGEDQGGQFF. CDR3 sequence (DNA): TGTGCCAGCAGCTACGGTGAGGACCAGGGAGGGCAGTTCTTC. The rearrangement joins TRBV4-2 to TRBJ2-1; maybe TRBD2 (6 bases). The CDR3 loop spans 14 amino acids. Germline V gene data show CDR1 as LGHNA and CDR2 as YNFKEQ. V was trimmed by 5 bases and J by 12 bases, leaving 20 bases between them.

The chain is built from TRBV24-1 and TRBJ2-1, with D unclear. Trimming shortened V by 3 bases and J by 2 bases, and 13 bases separated the two germline ends. Germline V gene data show CDR1 as KGHDR and CDR2 as SFDVKD. This CDR3 comprises 16 residues. CDR3 coding DNA: TGTGCCACCAGTGATGCGAAGAACCGTCCCTACAATGAGCAGTTCTTC. Its protein is CATSDAKNRPYNEQFF.

CDR3 nucleotide sequence: TGTGCCTGGAGTGGACAAGACACTGAAGCTTTCTTT. As protein: CAWSGQDTEAFF. The V call is TRBV30, the J call TRBJ1-1, with D unresolved. Germline CDR1 and CDR2: GTSNPN and SVGIG (reference sequence). The CDR3 loop spans 12 amino acids. V was trimmed by 1 base and J by 3 bases, leaving 6 bases between them.

The rearrangement links TRBV2 to TRBJ2-2; TRBD2 might be the D (6 bases). V dropped 3 bases and J dropped 6 bases, with 20 bases sitting between them. The CDR3 length is 17 residues. Per the germline V gene, CDR1 is SNHLY and CDR2 is FYNNEI. CDR3 region: CASSDRGPGGLAGELFF. The CDR3 nucleotides read TGTGCCAGCAGTGACCGGGGCCCTGGGGGGTTGGCCGGGGAGCTGTTTTTT.

This chain connects TRBV19 to TRBJ2-1; TRBD1 is a possible D gene (7 bases). The V gene lost 1 base and the J gene lost 8 bases, with 12 bases spanning the gap. Per the germline V gene, CDR1 is LNHDA and CDR2 is SQIVND (reference sequence). The CDR3 contains 14 residues. The CDR3 reads CASSIGRRGDEQFF. The CDR3, as DNA: TGTGCCAGTAGTATAGGTCGCAGGGGGGATGAGCAGTTCTTC.

This sequence joins TRBV6-5 and TRBJ1-4, with D uncertain. In germline, CDR1 is MNHEY, CDR2 SVGAGI. V was clipped by 6 bases and J by 4 bases, with 9 bases between them. CDR3 length equals 13 residues. CDR3 protein: CASRRQVNEKLFF. Here the CDR3 DNA reads TGTGCCAGCAGGAGGCAAGTTAATGAAAAACTGTTTTTT.

The chain links TRBV19 to TRBJ2-2; D gene uncertain. The CDR3 is 16 residues long. Trimming stripped 4 bases from V and 0 bases from J, with 12 bases between. CDR1 is LNHDA, CDR2 SQIVND, per germline (reference sequence). This CDR3 is CASSKRRRANTGELFF. The CDR3 DNA reads as TGTGCCAGTAGTAAACGGCGGCGCGCGAACACCGGGGAGCTGTTTTTT. Drawing the rest from reference TRBV19 and TRBJ2-2, the complete variable domain is DGGITQSPKYLFRKEGQNVTLSCEQNLNHDAMYWYRQDPGQGLRLIYYSQIVNDFQKGDIAEGYSVSREKKESFPLTVTSAQKNPTAFYLCASSKRRRANTGELFFGEGSRLTVL.